The 30 T cell receptor beta chains listed next were all sequenced from one sample in a study of Graves' ophthalmopathy and Graves' hyperthyroidism. The authors amplified TCR beta CDR3 regions, and they did so from RNA transcripts for repertoire sequencing. Second-round multiplex PCR came after first-round RT-PCR with HTBI primers. TCRdb analysed the multiplex PCR reads with MiXCR anew, one entry per CDR3 protein. The sample consists of 660,000 or so distinct CDR3 sequences, over 40% of them appearing once. Sequenced material: peripheral blood. The receptors stem from an adult man with Graves' ophthalmopathy.

This clonotype has ten or more counts. The rearrangement links TRBV27 to TRBJ2-7; 10 nucleotides align to TRBD2. The germline V gene has CDR1 MNHEY and CDR2 SMNVEV (reference sequence). After removal of 2 bases from V and 2 bases from J, the junction contained 6 bases not matched to a gene. The CDR3 contains 16 residues. Written as DNA, the CDR3 is TGTGCCAGCAGTTTACCCCGACTAGCGGGCCCCTACGAGCAGTACTTC. Its translation is CASSLPRLAGPYEQYF.

As concerns this clonotype: A much larger clone differs by one base, so this may be a read error. This rearrangement joins TRBV7-9 to TRBJ2-7, with D possibly being TRBD1 (6 bases). Germline V gives CDR1 SEHNR, CDR2 FQNEAQ (reference sequence). The CDR3 covers 16 residues. The V end lost 9 bases, the J end lost 2 bases, and 23 bases lay between the germline ends. The CDR3 reads CASSIASGTQPYEQYF. CDR3 nucleotide sequence: TGTGCCAGTAGTATAGCTTCCGGGACACAGCCCTACGAGCAGTACTTC.

This clonotype was found many times. The chain is built from TRBV20-1 and TRBJ1-5; TRBD1 agrees at 7 bases. The CDR3 is made up of 13 amino acids. Trimming took 5 bases from V and 4 from J; bases not matched to a gene: 5. The germline gives CDR1 DFQATT, CDR2 SNEGSKA (reference sequence). The CDR3 nucleotides are TGCAGTGCTGAACGGGACAGTAATCAGCCCCAGCATTTT. It translates to CSAERDSNQPQHF.

This clonotype occurred a few times. The chain is built from TRBV20-1 and TRBJ1-2, with D perhaps TRBD1 (5 bases). Deletions cut 1 base from V and 1 base from J, with 10 bases between. The CDR3 is 14 residues long. CDR1 and CDR2 (germline): DFQATT, SNEGSKA (reference sequence). CDR3 loop: CSARAREDNYGYTF. The CDR3 DNA sequence: TGCAGTGCTAGAGCCAGGGAAGATAACTATGGCTACACCTTC.

The chain has TRBV10-2 and TRBJ1-6; D gene ambiguous. The germline gives CDR1 WSHSY, CDR2 SAAADI. The length of the CDR3 is 15 residues. Trimming cost V 3 bases and J 5 bases, with 11 bases left between them. For the CDR3, the DNA is TGCGCCAGCAGTGATAGCGGGTACGATAATTCACCCCTCCACTTT. Protein: CASSDSGYDNSPLHF.

The chain has TRBV7-2 and TRBJ2-5; the D call may be TRBD1 or TRBD2 (5 bases each). Germline V lookup: CDR1 SGHTA, CDR2 FQGNSA. Between the trimmed V and J ends, which lost 5 bases and 0 bases, there was a span of 16 bases. The CDR3 consists of 16 residues. Written as DNA, the CDR3 is TGTGCCAGCAGCCTCGACAGCGGTAGTTACCAAGAGACCCAGTACTTC. It specifies CASSLDSGSYQETQYF.

Many counts were recorded for this clonotype. The CDR3: CAISESSVLTYEQYF. The DNA of the CDR3 is TGTGCCATCAGTGAGTCTTCAGTCCTTACCTACGAGCAGTACTTC. The chain is built from TRBV10-3 and TRBJ2-7; D not certain. The V and J ends lost 0 bases and 2 bases respectively, with 11 bases between them. CDR3 length: 15 residues. Germline V gene data show CDR1 as ENHRY and CDR2 as SYGVKD.

The gene calls are TRBV7-6 and TRBJ2-1; 9 bases are a match to TRBD1. Trimming cost V 5 bases and J 8 bases; bases outside gene matches: 7. Germline CDR1 and CDR2: SGHVS and FNYEAQ. This CDR3 contains 14 residues. CDR3 protein: CASSGTGNPYEQFF. CDR3 coding DNA: TGTGCCAGCAGCGGGACAGGGAATCCCTATGAGCAGTTCTTC.

Points on this clonotype: A read error may be the cause here, since a much bigger clone is one base away. The chain recombines TRBV2 with TRBJ1-2; the D is unclear. There are 12 residues in the CDR3. V was pared by 7 bases and J by 7 bases, with 13 bases between. CDR1 and CDR2 (germline): SNHLY, FYNNEI. CDR3: CASNSLGFGYTF. In nucleotides, the CDR3 is TGTGCCAGCAACTCTTTAGGGTTTGGCTACACCTTC.

This clonotype showed up just a few times. The V call is TRBV7-9, the J call TRBJ2-5, with unresolved D. The CDR3 loop spans 15 amino acids. V was clipped by 3 bases and J by 5 bases, with 16 bases between them. Germline values: CDR1 SEHNR, CDR2 FQNEAQ (reference sequence). The CDR3 sequence is CASSFQTIFIETQYF. CDR3 DNA: TGTGCCAGCAGCTTCCAGACGATTTTCATCGAGACCCAGTACTTC.

This clonotype was seen once. V gene TRBV29-1 combines with J gene TRBJ2-2; TRBD2 aligns across 13 bases. The CDR3 runs to 15 residues. V shed 0 bases and J 11 bases; nucleotides not matched to a gene: 6. The V gene's germline CDR1 is SQVTM and CDR2 ANQGSEA. The CDR3 region is CSVEEGLAGVGELFF. The CDR3 nucleotides read TGCAGCGTTGAAGAAGGACTAGCGGGAGTGGGTGAGCTGTTTTTT.

The rearrangement uses TRBV25-1 and TRBJ2-7; D possibly corresponds to TRBD1 (6 bases). Germline V gene data show CDR1 as MGHDK and CDR2 as SYGVNS. The CDR3 contains 17 residues. V gave up 8 bases and J gave up 1 base, with 24 bases separating them. This CDR3 reads CASVEVLSHRASYEQYF. CDR3 coding DNA: TGTGCCAGCGTTGAAGTCCTATCTCACAGGGCTTCCTACGAGCAGTACTTC.

CDR3 DNA: TGCAGCGTTGCGGGGCAGGGACGAGAGACCCAGTACTTC. This codes for CSVAGQGRETQYF. This chain connects TRBV29-1 to TRBJ2-5; D is perhaps TRBD1 or TRBD2 (5 bases each). The CDR3 contains 13 residues. V shed 4 bases and J shed 4 bases, with 13 bases lying between them. Germline CDR1 is SQVTM and CDR2 is ANQGSEA.

The gene calls are TRBV29-1 and TRBJ2-3; 7 nucleotides align to TRBD1. The CDR3 runs to 13 residues. Germline CDR1 reads SQVTM; CDR2 reads ANQGSEA. V lost 3 bases, J lost 3 bases, and 3 bases stayed unmatched. The CDR3 DNA is TGCAGCGTTGACAGACAGGGAACAGATACGCAGTATTTT. Its protein product is CSVDRQGTDTQYF.

This chain connects TRBV9 to TRBJ2-2; 7 nucleotides align to TRBD2. The CDR3 loop spans 18 amino acids. Trimming took 1 base from V and 0 from J; bases not matched to a gene: 9. Germline assignment: CDR1 SGDLS and CDR2 YYNGEE. The CDR3 DNA reads as TGTGCCAGCAGCGTAAGATGGGGCGGGGGTACGAACACCGGGGAGCTGTTTTTT. Protein: CASSVRWGGGTNTGELFF.

This clonotype was counted ten times or more. The chain uses TRBV4-3 and TRBJ1-2, with 8 bases fitting TRBD1. Germline V gene sequence: CDR1 LGHNA, CDR2 YSLEER. The ends lost 4 bases at V and 3 bases at J; junction bases unmatched: 4. CDR3 length equals 14 residues. DNA for the CDR3: TGCGCCAGCAGCCCATCGACAGGGGACTATGGCTACACCTTC. This encodes CASSPSTGDYGYTF.

The CDR3 DNA is TGCAGCCAGGGACAGGGATCCTATGGCTACACCTTC. It codes for CSQGQGSYGYTF. The chain combines TRBV29-1 with TRBJ1-2, with TRBD1 identical over 9 bases. This CDR3 has 12 amino acids. Unmatched junction bases numbered 5, after V lost 8 bases and J lost 4 bases. CDR1 is SQVTM and CDR2 is ANQGSEA in the germline V gene.

Here the CDR3 reads CASSQGKATGEAFF. For the CDR3, the DNA is TGCGCCAGCAGCCAAGGTAAGGCCACAGGAGAAGCTTTCTTT. V is TRBV4-1 and J is TRBJ1-1; D might be TRBD1 (5 bases). Germline V gene data show CDR1 as MGHRA and CDR2 as YSYEKL. Trimming stripped 1 base from V and 8 bases from J, with 14 bases between. CDR3 length: 14 amino acids.

Notes on this clonotype: This may be a read error: a much more frequent sequence differs by one nucleotide. The genes are TRBV20-1 and TRBJ2-7, with D hard to call. The CDR3 extends over 13 amino acids. Trimming cost V 3 bases and J 0 bases, with 9 bases left between them. Germline values: CDR1 DFQATT, CDR2 SNEGSKA (reference sequence). Here the CDR3 reads CSASALSSYEQYF. The CDR3 DNA follows: TGCAGTGCTAGCGCCTTGTCCTCCTACGAGCAGTACTTC.

The chain combines TRBV24-1 with TRBJ2-5; D possibly corresponds to TRBD2 (6 bases). Per germline, CDR1 KGHDR and CDR2 SFDVKD. Trimming pared 6 bases from V and 3 bases from J, leaving 13 bases between. The CDR3 sequence is 14 residues long. CDR3 sequence reads: CATSLDSGEETQYF. Here the CDR3 DNA reads TGTGCCACCAGTTTGGATAGCGGCGAAGAGACCCAGTACTTC.

V usage is TRBV19 and J usage is TRBJ1-4; D gene ambiguous. CDR1 and CDR2 from the germline V gene are LNHDA and SQIVND (reference sequence). Trimming left V 3 bases short and J 4 bases short, with 12 bases between. The CDR3 is 15 amino acids. In DNA form, the CDR3 reads TGTGCCAGTAGTATGGACGGTTACCTTAATGAAAAACTGTTTTTT. Protein product: CASSMDGYLNEKLFF.

This clonotype was recorded at least ten times. The J gene is TRBJ1-2, the V gene TRBV9; D perhaps matches TRBD1 (6 bases). Between the trimmed V and J ends, which lost 3 bases and 5 bases, there was a span of 11 bases. The CDR3 has 13 amino acids. The germline V gene encodes CDR1 SGDLS and CDR2 YYNGEE. The CDR3 loop reads CASSETGLYGYTF. The CDR3 region has the DNA TGTGCCAGCAGCGAAACAGGGCTTTATGGCTACACCTTC.

The sample holds a few counts of this clonotype. The chain has TRBV11-2 and TRBJ1-1; TRBD1 might be the D (5 bases). Trimming pared 4 bases from V and 5 bases from J, leaving 17 bases between. This CDR3 has 15 residues. CDR1 SGHAT and CDR2 FQNNGV come from the germline V gene. The CDR3 protein is CASSSGDRVGTEAFF. In DNA form, the CDR3 reads TGTGCCAGCAGCTCAGGAGACAGAGTCGGGACTGAAGCTTTCTTT.

This chain links TRBV7-9 with TRBJ2-5, with 12 bases fitting TRBD1. With V trimmed by 5 bases and J by 5 bases, 9 bases remained unmatched. This CDR3 contains 16 residues. Germline V lookup: CDR1 SEHNR, CDR2 FQNEAQ (reference sequence). The CDR3 sequence is CASSDTGTGGGETQYF. CDR3 DNA: TGTGCCAGCAGCGATACCGGGACAGGGGGCGGCGAGACCCAGTACTTC. The full variable domain, rest sourced from reference TRBV7-9 and TRBJ2-5, is DTGVSQNPRHKITKRGQNVTFRCDPISEHNRLYWYRQTLGQGPEFLTYFQNEAQLEKSRLLSDRFSAERPKGSFSTLEIQRTEQGDSAMYLCASSDTGTGGGETQYFGPGTRLLVL.

The chain has TRBV12-5 and TRBJ1-1; D may be TRBD1 (5 bases). The V end was cut by 0 bases, the J end by 5 bases, with 19 bases between. Germline V lookup: CDR1 LGHNT, CDR2 FRNRAP. The CDR3 has 17 residues. CDR3 protein: CASGLVVPQAFETEAFF. The CDR3 DNA reads as TGTGCTAGTGGTTTGGTCGTCCCACAGGCGTTTGAGACTGAAGCTTTCTTT. Looking up the rest from reference TRBV12-5 and TRBJ1-1 gives the full variable domain: DARVTQTPRHKVTEMGQEVTMRCQPILGHNTVFWYRQTMMQGLELLAYFRNRAPLDDSGMPKDRFSAEMPDATLATLKIQPSEPRDSAVYFCASGLVVPQAFETEAFFGQGTRLTVV.

This clonotype was observed a handful of times. V and J are TRBV20-1 and TRBJ1-6; tentatively, D is TRBD1 (5 bases). V dropped 5 bases and J dropped 5 bases, with 19 bases sitting between them. CDR3 length: 16 residues. Germline V gene lookup returns CDR1 DFQATT and CDR2 SNEGSKA (reference sequence). The CDR3 loop is CSASGGGSPHNSPLHF. The CDR3 region has the DNA TGCAGTGCTTCGGGCGGGGGAAGCCCCCATAATTCACCCCTCCACTTT.

The CDR3 here is CSVVRNNEQYF. The CDR3 DNA reads TGCAGCGTCGTTCGCAACAATGAGCAGTACTTC. The chain couples TRBV29-1 to TRBJ2-7, with unresolved D. CDR3 length equals 11 residues. Trimming took 6 bases from V and 7 from J, leaving 13 bases between them. The germline V gene encodes CDR1 SQVTM and CDR2 ANQGSEA.

V and J are TRBV2 and TRBJ1-1; unclear D gene. Germline CDR1 and CDR2: SNHLY and FYNNEI. This CDR3 has 13 residues. Trimming left V 4 bases short and J 10 bases short, with 16 bases between. The CDR3 loop reads CASSGTPEPGAFF. The CDR3 DNA sequence: TGTGCCAGCAGTGGGACGCCCGAACCGGGAGCTTTCTTT.

The chain uses TRBV20-1 and TRBJ2-5, with D perhaps matching TRBD1 or TRBD2 (5 bases each). Germline CDR1 DFQATT, CDR2 SNEGSKA (reference sequence). The CDR3 spans 13 residues. With 0 bases removed from V and 5 bases from J, the gap between germline ends came to 10 bases. The CDR3: CSAREGDLETQYF. The CDR3 nucleotides read TGCAGTGCTAGAGAAGGGGACCTGGAGACCCAGTACTTC.

The rearrangement links TRBV11-3 to TRBJ2-2, with TRBD2 matching 8 bases. V trimming: 4 bases; J trimming: 5 bases; junction bases outside the gene matches: 3. Germline-derived CDR1 and CDR2 are SGHNT and YENEEA. This CDR3 contains 14 residues. The CDR3 loop reads CASSSGTRTGELFF. DNA of the CDR3: TGTGCCAGCAGCTCCGGGACTAGGACCGGGGAGCTGTTTTTT.